The 25 T cell receptor beta chains presented below share a single source sample, sequenced in a study of vaccination effects on CD4 cells after COVID-19. TCRdb keeps only in-frame clones here, not all; method: immunoSEQ multiplex PCR. Of tens of thousands of clones listed, approximately 72% are singletons. Under the ViraFEST assay, PBMC were stimulated with viral peptide pools so that antigen-specific CD4+ T cells expanded. Sequencing was performed afterwards. Cells that had been cultured for 9 to 10 days were the source of isolated CD4+ T cells. Each participant received a vaccine that was either BNT162b2 or mRNA-1273, given as two doses. These receptors' antigens are unknown. The sample consisted of CD4+ T cells from PBMCs cultured with HCoV-229E spike peptides, taken after COVID-19 vaccination. All receptors come from a human donor who received a COVID-19 vaccine.

V and J are TRBV2 and TRBJ2-2; 7 nucleotides match TRBD2. V gave up 4 bases and J gave up 4 bases; unmatched junction bases: 6. The length of the CDR3 is 15 residues. Germline loops: CDR1 SNHLY, CDR2 FYNNEI. The CDR3 nucleotides are TGTGCCAGCAGTGGGACTAGTCCCGGCACCGGGGAGCTGTTTTTT. Its protein is CASSGTSPGTGELFF.

This clone was counted between two and nine times. Distinct nucleotide sequences in the sample also encode this CDR3. The chain recombines TRBV5-1 with TRBJ1-5, with unresolved D. The CDR3 is 15 amino acids. V was shortened by 4 bases and J by 2 bases, with 13 bases between the two germline ends. The germline CDR1 and CDR2 sequences are SGHRS and YFSETQ. The CDR3 loop reads CASSLGPLGNQPQHF. For the CDR3, the DNA is TGCGCCAGCAGCCTTGGACCCCTAGGCAATCAGCCCCAGCATTTT.

This chain links TRBV5-1 with TRBJ2-1; tentative D call: TRBD1 (6 bases). CDR1 is SGHRS and CDR2 is YFSETQ in the germline V gene. The CDR3 covers 14 residues. V was pared by 5 bases and J by 5 bases, with 14 bases between. CDR3 amino acids: CASRETGSHNEQFF. Here the CDR3 DNA reads TGCGCCAGCAGGGAAACAGGGTCCCACAATGAGCAGTTCTTC.

This clone turned up a few times. Here the CDR3 reads CASSFGTATYEQYF. DNA of the CDR3: TGTGCCAGCAGTTTCGGTACGGCAACCTACGAGCAGTACTTC. V and J are TRBV6-1 and TRBJ2-7; D unresolved. The CDR3 is 14 amino acids. The germline gives CDR1 MNHNS, CDR2 SASEGT. V shed 5 bases and J shed 2 bases, with 13 bases lying between them.

The chain is built from TRBV2 and TRBJ1-1; D is possibly TRBD1 (5 bases). The CDR3 has 13 amino acids. Trimming cost V 4 bases and J 10 bases, with 16 bases left between them. CDR1 and CDR2 from the germline V gene are SNHLY and FYNNEI. The DNA for the CDR3 is TGTGCCAGCAGTGTAGGGGAAGTGTTGGGAGCTTTCTTT. Its protein is CASSVGEVLGAFF.

The CDR3 region is CASSLASGADEQYF. CDR3 nucleotide sequence: TGTGCCAGCAGCTTGGCTTCAGGGGCAGACGAGCAGTACTTC. The rearrangement uses TRBV5-4 and TRBJ2-7; maybe TRBD1 (6 bases). CDR1 SGHNT and CDR2 YYREEE come from the germline V gene (reference sequence). The CDR3 is 14 residues long. Trimming removed 0 bases at V and 5 bases at J, with 12 bases between.

This clone occurred a few times. The rearrangement uses TRBV20-1 and TRBJ1-2, with 7 bases lining up with TRBD1. V was pared by 3 bases and J by 4 bases, with 8 bases of the junction left unmatched. The germline gives CDR1 DFQATT, CDR2 SNEGSKA (reference sequence). This CDR3 is 14 amino acids long. The CDR3 sequence: CSASKGAQGYGYTF. The CDR3 bases are TGCAGTGCTAGTAAGGGGGCGCAGGGCTATGGCTACACCTTC.

The chain uses TRBV12-3 or TRBV12-4 and TRBJ1-1; no firm D call. This CDR3 is 12 amino acids long. Between the trimmed V and J ends, which lost 6 bases and 8 bases, there was a span of 13 bases. CDR3 in amino acids: CASSSRRGEAFF. The DNA for the CDR3 is TGTGCCAGCAGCTCGCGCCGAGGAGAAGCTTTCTTT.

This rearrangement joins TRBV7-6 to TRBJ2-2; possibly TRBD2 for D (6 bases). Trimming cost V 3 bases and J 6 bases, with 8 bases left between them. The CDR3 is made up of 13 amino acids. Looked up from germline, CDR1 is SGHVS and CDR2 is FNYEAQ. CDR3 sequence (DNA): TGTGCCAGCAGCTTTAGACTAGCCGGGGAGCTGTTTTTT. As protein: CASSFRLAGELFF. The complete variable domain, with remaining parts taken from reference TRBV7-6 and TRBJ2-2, reads GAGVSQSPRYKVTKRGQDVALRCDPISGHVSLYWYRQALGQGPEFLTYFNYEAQQDKSGLPNDRFSAERPEGSISTLTIQRTEQRDSAMYRCASSFRLAGELFFGEGSRLTVL.

This clone appeared once. The chain has TRBV3-1 (or the pseudogene TRBV3-2) and TRBJ2-5; 10 nucleotides align to TRBD2. The germline gives CDR1 LGHDT, CDR2 YNNKEL (reference sequence). The ends lost 4 bases at V and 3 bases at J; junction bases unmatched: 2. This CDR3 has 14 amino acids. CDR3 bases: TGTGCCAGCAGCCGGGGACTAGCGAAAGAGACCCAGTACTTC. This translates into CASSRGLAKETQYF.

This clone was picked up a small number of times. The chain links TRBV19 to TRBJ2-3; possibly TRBD1 for D (5 bases). The germline V and J ends were trimmed by 6 bases and 0 bases, with 10 bases remaining between them. The CDR3 contains 14 residues. Germline values: CDR1 LNHDA, CDR2 SQIVND (reference sequence). As DNA, the CDR3 is TGTGCCAGTAGGACAGAGCCTAGCACAGATACGCAGTATTTT. Protein product: CASRTEPSTDTQYF.

The chain couples TRBV5-4 to TRBJ2-2, with TRBD2 matching over 7 bases. Looked up from germline, CDR1 is SGHNT and CDR2 is YYREEE (reference sequence). With 3 bases clipped from V and 1 base from J, the junction kept 6 bases outside the gene matches. This CDR3 has 16 residues. The CDR3 spells CASSSGTTQNTGELFF. The CDR3 DNA reads as TGTGCCAGCAGCTCTGGGACTACCCAGAACACCGGGGAGCTGTTTTTT.

The V gene is TRBV30, the J gene TRBJ1-1, with a weak D call TRBD1 (6 bases). This CDR3 has 13 residues. Germline V CDR1 and CDR2: GTSNPN, SVGIG (reference sequence). The ends were cut back, 5 bases at V and 3 bases at J, with 13 bases in the middle. The CDR3 spells CAWEPQGDTEAFF. The DNA for the CDR3 is TGTGCCTGGGAGCCACAGGGAGACACTGAAGCTTTCTTT.

The chain links TRBV18 to TRBJ2-1; no definite D call. CDR3 size: 14 residues. Germline lookup yields CDR1 KGHSH and CDR2 LQKENI. V gave up 0 bases and J gave up 3 bases, with 6 bases separating them. The CDR3, as DNA: TGTGCCAGCTCACCACCGGGCAGCTACAATGAGCAGTTCTTC. It encodes CASSPPGSYNEQFF.

This chain joins TRBV3-1 (or the pseudogene TRBV3-2) and TRBJ2-1; unclear D gene. V was trimmed by 4 bases and J by 7 bases, leaving 8 bases between them. This CDR3 contains 12 residues. In germline, CDR1 is LGHDT, CDR2 YNNKEL (reference sequence). The CDR3 DNA is TGTGCCAGCAGCCTAACTCCAAATGAGCAGTTCTTC. This translates into CASSLTPNEQFF.

This clone appeared a single time. The junction departs from the called germline gene at one end, perhaps through a read error. The V call is TRBV25-1, the J call TRBJ1-6, with 9 bases aligning to TRBD1. Germline V gives CDR1 MGHDK, CDR2 SYGVNS. CDR3 size: 14 residues. In DNA form, the CDR3 reads TGTGCCAGCAATGAAGGACAGGGGAATTCACCCCTCCACTTT. Amino acids: CASNEGQGNSPLHF.

The V and J genes are TRBV6-1 and TRBJ1-1; no clear D. The germline V and J ends were trimmed by 0 bases and 10 bases, with 12 bases remaining between them. CDR1 and CDR2 from the germline V gene are MNHNS and SASEGT. This CDR3 region has 13 residues. CDR3 sequence: CASSEALQRTAFF. CDR3 DNA sequence: TGTGCCAGCAGTGAAGCGCTTCAACGGACAGCTTTCTTT.

This sequence joins TRBV19 and TRBJ1-1, with D possibly matching TRBD1 (5 bases). The CDR3 consists of 16 residues. V gave up 1 base and J gave up 1 base, with 13 bases separating them. The V gene's germline CDR1 is LNHDA and CDR2 SQIVND (reference sequence). In DNA, the CDR3 is TGTGCCAGTAGTATAGGGGACCGGATTAAGAACACTGAAGCTTTCTTT. Its protein is CASSIGDRIKNTEAFF.

The chain links TRBV29-1 to TRBJ1-5; D is unclear. There are 12 residues in the CDR3. Germline V gene lookup returns CDR1 SQVTM and CDR2 ANQGSEA. V was pared by 4 bases and J by 5 bases, with 9 bases between. The CDR3 reads CSVGGGHQPQHF. The CDR3 DNA follows: TGCAGCGTTGGGGGTGGGCATCAGCCCCAGCATTTT.

The chain has TRBV30 and TRBJ2-6, with a tentative D call TRBD2 (5 bases). The CDR3 is made up of 14 amino acids. Germline CDR1 GTSNPN, CDR2 SVGIG (reference sequence). Trimming removed 3 bases at V and 2 bases at J, with 8 bases between. Here the CDR3 reads CAWRWGAGANVLTF. The DNA for the CDR3 is TGTGCCTGGAGATGGGGAGCTGGGGCCAACGTCCTGACTTTC. Full variable domain (missing parts from reference TRBV30 and TRBJ2-6): SQTIHQWPATLVQPVGSPLSLECTVEGTSNPNLYWYRQAAGRGLQLLFYSVGIGQISSEVPQNLSASRPQDRQFILSSKKLLLSDSGFYLCAWRWGAGANVLTFGAGSRLTVL.

Comment on this clone: One junction end disagrees with the germline gene, perhaps due to a read error. V is TRBV20-1 and J is TRBJ2-5; either TRBD1 or TRBD2 may fit D (5 bases each). This CDR3 is 10 amino acids long. Germline V gives CDR1 DFQATT, CDR2 SNEGSKA (reference sequence). CDR3 amino acids: CSAGTDPPHF. CDR3 DNA: TGCAGTGCAGGGACGGATCCACCCCACTTC.

V gene TRBV29-1 combines with J gene TRBJ1-5; D may be TRBD1 (5 bases). From germline, CDR1 is SQVTM and CDR2 ANQGSEA. Deletions cut 3 bases from V and 4 bases from J, with 10 bases between. CDR3 size: 13 residues. The CDR3 sequence: CSVETEENQPQHF. In DNA, the CDR3 is TGCAGCGTTGAGACAGAGGAAAATCAGCCCCAGCATTTT.

V is TRBV29-1 and J is TRBJ1-2, with a tentative D call TRBD1 (5 bases). V was pared by 8 bases and J by 8 bases, with 24 bases between. The CDR3 sequence is 14 residues long. Germline lookup yields CDR1 SQVTM and CDR2 ANQGSEA. This CDR3 is CSSTTGAGIGGYTF. DNA for the CDR3: TGCAGCTCAACCACGGGTGCAGGGATTGGGGGCTACACCTTC.

J is TRBJ1-2 and V is TRBV2; D is undetermined. Germline V gene data show CDR1 as SNHLY and CDR2 as FYNNEI. The length of the CDR3 is 14 residues. Trimming removed 2 bases at V and 4 bases at J, with 11 bases between. The CDR3 loop is CASSEKGPTYGYTF. CDR3 nucleotide sequence: TGTGCCAGCAGTGAAAAAGGACCTACCTATGGCTACACCTTC.

This clone was picked up a small number of times. This chain connects TRBV7-9 to TRBJ1-3, with D possibly being TRBD1 (5 bases). The CDR3 totals 16 residues. CDR1 SEHNR and CDR2 FQNEAQ come from the germline V gene (reference sequence). V dropped 5 bases and J dropped 0 bases, with 14 bases sitting between them. The CDR3 loop is CASSPTATFSGNTIYF. DNA for the CDR3: TGTGCCAGCAGCCCGACAGCTACCTTCTCTGGAAACACCATATATTTT. Based on the CDR3 plus reference TRBV7-9 and TRBJ1-3, the full variable domain is DTGVSQNPRHKITKRGQNVTFRCDPISEHNRLYWYRQTLGQGPEFLTYFQNEAQLEKSRLLSDRFSAERPKGSFSTLEIQRTEQGDSAMYLCASSPTATFSGNTIYFGEGSWLTVV.